A single TCR beta chain is shown here with its context. It lacks a known antigen. No much larger clone exists at a distance of one base, and base qualities are not known. TCR beta CDR3 regions were sequenced from DNA using the immunoSEQ Assay. On the study's bioinformatics: To compute T cell density, TCR beta template counts were normalized to usable DNA, which was estimated by amplifying housekeeping genes. Richness was estimated with the preseqR package, extrapolating to 400,000 templates for PBMC samples and 120,000 templates for tissue samples. Clonality was calculated as one minus Pielou's evenness. Tissue-enriched TCRs were identified by differential abundance testing using productive amino-acid clonotypes, minimum total count 5 and alpha 0.1. The Jaccard Index and the Morisita Overlap Index were used to measure repertoire overlap between compartments. GLIPH grouped TCR beta CDR3s together with public tetramer-defined viral CDR3s, and a viral motif had to include at least three viral sequences and show V-gene enrichment. TCRdb took this table from immuneACCESS and kept in-frame rearrangements with V and J called. Such tables lack part of the clones; where checked against another copy, unresolved V genes explain under half of the gap, and the rest is unexplained. V and J calls and clone size are as listed in that table; D and trimming were resolved from the DNA. The sample table records approximately 15,000 clones; around 90% of these occur just once. The biggest ten clones account for more than 1% of the sample.

This specimen belongs to a study of T cells in localized non-small cell lung cancer (TCRdb year 2020). At the level of the whole study: T cell repertoires of approximately 250 early-stage NSCLC patients were analyzed, with tumors being compared against uninvolved tumor-adjacent lungs. All 250 or so NSCLC patients in the cohort were treatment-naive and had localized lung tumors that were resected. Of the NSCLC patients, around 140 were male and about 97 were female, and the mean age was approximately 66 years.

What the study reported, not specific to this receptor: Multi-region tumor sequencing was not performed, so intratumor heterogeneity could not be excluded. Of the top 100 tumor clones, a median of roughly 60 were detected in paired uninvolved adjacent lung; some 28 were also among that lung's top 100. Higher blood T cell density associated with longer overall survival, while higher adjacent-lung clonality associated with shorter survival. Since the design was exploratory, TCR variables were selected using unadjusted p-values with no false-discovery rate correction. Uninvolved tumor-adjacent lung showed the highest T cell clonality, higher than tumor, which suggests more focused antigenic responses in the adjacent lung.

Relative to germline, V is missing 8 bases and J is missing 10 bases, with 8 bases of the junction outside any gene match. The germline V gene provides CDR1 MNHEY and CDR2 SVGAGI. The CDR3 holds 14 amino acids from the cysteine to the phenylalanine. Kept here is only the CDR3 DNA, which spans 42 bases and is read in frame from base 1. At diagnosis, peripheral blood, uninvolved tumor-adjacent lung and tumor were collected and were preserved as a mix of fresh-frozen and FFPE material. For TCR repertoire profiling, the blood samples were analyzed as peripheral blood mononuclear cells. The sample here was peripheral blood mononuclear cells, taken before any cancer treatment. Rearrangement joined TRBV6-5 to TRBJ1-6; 10 middle bases align to TRBD1. This receptor was obtained from a woman aged 35 to 75 with stage III lung adenocarcinoma. CDR3 protein: CASCQDRGPSPLHF. In nucleotide form, the sequence is TGTGCCAGCTGCCAAGACAGGGGGCCCTCACCCCTCCACTTT.